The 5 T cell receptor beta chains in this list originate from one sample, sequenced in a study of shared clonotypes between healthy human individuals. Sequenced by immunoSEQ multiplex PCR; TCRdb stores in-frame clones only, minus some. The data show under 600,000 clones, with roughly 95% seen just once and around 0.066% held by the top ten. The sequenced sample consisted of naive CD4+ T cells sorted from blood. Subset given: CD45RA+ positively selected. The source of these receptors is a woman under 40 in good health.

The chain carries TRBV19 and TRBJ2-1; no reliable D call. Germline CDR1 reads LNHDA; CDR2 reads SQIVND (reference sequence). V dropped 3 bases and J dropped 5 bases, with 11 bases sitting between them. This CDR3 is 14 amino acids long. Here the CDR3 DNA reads TGTGCCAGTAGTATCCTGAGGAACAACAATGAGCAGTTCTTC. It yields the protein CASSILRNNNEQFF. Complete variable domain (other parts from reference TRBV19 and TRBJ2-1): DGGITQSPKYLFRKEGQNVTLSCEQNLNHDAMYWYRQDPGQGLRLIYYSQIVNDFQKGDIAEGYSVSREKKESFPLTVTSAQKNPTAFYLCASSILRNNNEQFFGPGTRLTVL.

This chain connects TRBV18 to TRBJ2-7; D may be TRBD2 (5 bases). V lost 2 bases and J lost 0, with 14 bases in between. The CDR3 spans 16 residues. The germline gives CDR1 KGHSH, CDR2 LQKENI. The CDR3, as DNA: TGTGCCAGCTCACCAAATATGCAGCGGAGCTCCTACGAGCAGTACTTC. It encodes CASSPNMQRSSYEQYF.

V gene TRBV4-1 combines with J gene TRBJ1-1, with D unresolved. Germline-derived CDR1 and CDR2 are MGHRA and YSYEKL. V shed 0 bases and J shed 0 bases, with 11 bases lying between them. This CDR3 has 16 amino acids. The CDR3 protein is CASSQESPRLNTEAFF. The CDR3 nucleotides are TGCGCCAGCAGCCAAGAATCGCCGCGTTTGAACACTGAAGCTTTCTTT.

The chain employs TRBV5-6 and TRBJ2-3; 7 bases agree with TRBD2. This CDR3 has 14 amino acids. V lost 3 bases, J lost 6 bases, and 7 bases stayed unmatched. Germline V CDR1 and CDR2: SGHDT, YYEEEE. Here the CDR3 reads CASSSTSIPDTQYF. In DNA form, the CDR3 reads TGTGCCAGCAGCTCGACTAGCATCCCCGATACGCAGTATTTT.

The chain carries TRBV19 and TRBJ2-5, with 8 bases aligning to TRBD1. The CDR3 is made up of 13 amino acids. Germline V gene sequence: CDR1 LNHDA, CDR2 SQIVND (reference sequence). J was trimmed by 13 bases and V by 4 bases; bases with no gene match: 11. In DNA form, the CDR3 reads TGTGCCAGTAGTACCCCGGACAGGGCGGTATCGTACTTC. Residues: CASSTPDRAVSYF. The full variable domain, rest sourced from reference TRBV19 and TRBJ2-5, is DGGITQSPKYLFRKEGQNVTLSCEQNLNHDAMYWYRQDPGQGLRLIYYSQIVNDFQKGDIAEGYSVSREKKESFPLTVTSAQKNPTAFYLCASSTPDRAVSYFGPGTRLLVL.